Below are 8 T cell receptor beta chains sequenced from a single sample in a study of blood T cell repertoires in COVID-19. Produced via immunoSEQ multiplex PCR; TCRdb's table is partial and in-frame only. The data contain more than 95,000 clones, approximately 81% of them singletons. Source material: peripheral blood. The origin of the receptors is a man aged 35-49 years with active or convalescent COVID-19.

The genes are TRBV5-7 and TRBJ1-1; the match to TRBD1 covers 11 bases. TRBV5-7 carries the ORF label, with uncertain function. The length of the CDR3 is 16 residues. J lost 3 bases, V lost 0 bases, and 4 bases had no gene match. The CDR3 DNA sequence: TGTGCCAGCAGCTTGGCTGGGACAGGGGGTCACACTGAAGCTTTCTTT. Protein sequence: CASSLAGTGGHTEAFF.

This clone was counted once. The chain recombines TRBV7-6 with TRBJ1-1; D gene uncertain. The CDR3 has 16 residues. V was clipped by 3 bases and J by 2 bases, with 16 bases between them. Germline CDR1 and CDR2: SGHVS and FNYEAQ. The CDR3 region is CASSFPPDGINTEAFF. CDR3 nucleotides: TGTGCCAGCAGCTTCCCGCCCGACGGGATTAACACTGAAGCTTTCTTT.

CDR3 protein: CASSIQGISGTEAFF. The CDR3 DNA reads as TGTGCCAGTAGTATACAGGGGATATCGGGCACTGAAGCTTTCTTT. The gene calls are TRBV19 and TRBJ1-1; D perhaps matches TRBD1 (6 bases). The V end lost 2 bases, the J end lost 4 bases, and 14 bases lay between the germline ends. The CDR3 covers 15 residues. From germline, CDR1 is LNHDA and CDR2 SQIVND (reference sequence). The full variable domain, with the rest looked up from reference TRBV19 and TRBJ1-1, is DGGITQSPKYLFRKEGQNVTLSCEQNLNHDAMYWYRQDPGQGLRLIYYSQIVNDFQKGDIAEGYSVSREKKESFPLTVTSAQKNPTAFYLCASSIQGISGTEAFFGQGTRLTVV.

The chain links TRBV7-2 to TRBJ2-7, with 10 bases aligning to TRBD1. CDR1 and CDR2 from the germline V gene are SGHTA and FQGNSA. The J segment lost 7 bases and the V segment lost 6 bases, leaving 9 bases of the junction unmatched. The CDR3 consists of 14 residues. CDR3 nucleotide sequence: TGTGCCAGCAGGACGACAGGGGGCTCTAAAGAGCAGTACTTC. Amino acid sequence: CASRTTGGSKEQYF.

The chain uses TRBV10-3 and TRBJ1-2; 7 bases fit TRBD1. In germline, CDR1 is ENHRY, CDR2 SYGVKD. The CDR3 is made up of 15 amino acids. V lost 10 bases and J lost 5; bases outside the gene matches: 16. This CDR3 is CATRTGYISGYGYTF. The CDR3 DNA sequence: TGTGCCACAAGGACAGGTTACATCTCCGGGTATGGCTACACCTTC.

The V and J genes are TRBV5-4 and TRBJ2-2, with 8 bases aligning to TRBD2. Germline CDR1 reads SGHNT; CDR2 reads YYREEE (reference sequence). Trimming removed 2 bases from V and 4 bases from J; junction bases left unmatched: 10. This CDR3 is 17 amino acids long. This CDR3 is CASSFASGLGGTGELFF. DNA for the CDR3: TGTGCCAGCAGCTTTGCCTCGGGACTAGGGGGCACCGGGGAGCTGTTTTTT.

The chain is built from TRBV6-2 or TRBV6-3 and TRBJ1-2, with D hard to call. The CDR3 has 13 residues. Germline CDR1 reads MNHEY; CDR2 reads SVGEGT. V lost 6 bases to trimming and J lost 7 bases, with 15 bases between them. The CDR3 sequence is CASSRNLGSGYTF. In DNA form, the CDR3 reads TGTGCCAGCAGCCGAAATCTTGGGAGTGGCTACACCTTC.

This chain connects TRBV6-1 to TRBJ1-5; D might be TRBD1 (5 bases). Germline V gene data show CDR1 as MNHNS and CDR2 as SASEGT. This CDR3 spans 16 amino acids. V was pared by 2 bases and J by 3 bases, with 14 bases between. This CDR3 reads CASSEKGWGTNQPQHF. CDR3 nucleotide sequence: TGTGCCAGCAGTGAAAAGGGGTGGGGTACCAATCAGCCCCAGCATTTT.